This T cell receptor beta chain was obtained from a study of T cells in Graves' hyperthyroidism and ophthalmopathy. TCR beta CDR3 regions were amplified from RNA transcripts. The TCR CDR3 was amplified in a first-round RT-PCR using the HTBI primer set. TCRdb reanalysed the multiplex PCR reads using MiXCR and keeps one entry per CDR3 protein. The data show around 540,000 distinct CDR3 sequences, around 15% seen once. Germline V gives CDR1 SNHLY, CDR2 FYNNEI. V dropped 7 bases and J dropped 1 base, with 13 bases sitting between them. This CDR3 has 14 residues. Sequenced sample: blood. V is TRBV2 and J is TRBJ2-5; D call uncertain. The receptor comes from a woman under 40 with Graves' ophthalmopathy. CDR3 in DNA: TGTGCCAGCAAATTCTCGCCCCCCCAAGAGACCCAGTACTTC. Protein: CASKFSPPQETQYF.